The T cell receptor (beta chain) under discussion was sequenced for a study of identifying expanded T cells in peripheral blood. The CDR3 has 16 residues. From germline, CDR1 is MNHEY and CDR2 SVGAGI. V was clipped by 0 bases and J by 2 bases, with 13 bases between them. The assay was immunoSEQ multiplex PCR, and TCRdb's table has in-frame clones only and misses some. The sample lists 70,000 to 100,000 clones, approximately 84% seen once, with about 5.6% in the top ten. This clone was counted a single time. Sequencing was carried out using blood. The chain joins TRBV6-5 to TRBJ1-2, with D perhaps TRBD1 (5 bases). This clonotype was sampled from a person aged 18-70 years in good health. CDR3 in amino acids: CASSYSRSRANYGYTF. The DNA for the CDR3 is TGTGCCAGCAGTTACTCCCGAAGCAGGGCAAACTATGGCTACACCTTC.